This TCR beta chain was retrieved from a study of T cells in lung cancer brain metastases (dated by TCRdb to 2016 to 2019). Concerning the study at large: Of the 20 patients, approximately 18 had a history of tobacco use, with a median of around 41 pack-years. The study compared TCR beta CDR3 repertoires of fully resected primary non-small cell lung cancers with those of paired brain metastases. The primary and brain metastasis specimens were acquired a median of around 11 months apart. Primary and metastatic specimens both had an average DNA integrity number of about 4, with no significant difference between the two sites. Of the 20 to 25 patients, about 18 received no interval therapy between resection of the primary and resection of the metastasis. The cohort included about 20 patients who provided 40 or so specimens, with each patient contributing one primary lung lesion and one brain metastasis. The median age of the patients at first diagnosis was more than 50 years, and the group included 9 males and approximately twelve females. Beyond this particular receptor, the publication reports: Brain metastases had significantly fewer unique productive clones than paired primaries (median around 1,500 versus 4,400). Most clones were found to be lesion-specific, and limited overlap was observed between paired lesions (mean Morisita index roughly 0.25). The ten most abundant clones made up a significantly larger repertoire fraction in brain metastases than primaries, suggesting clonal expansion. Retrieval of the complete infiltrating T cell repertoire may have been prevented by DNA fragmentation in FFPE samples. It was not possible to control for the effects of preoperative corticosteroids on T cell infiltration in brain metastases.

Of note for this clone: The antigen it binds to is not known. There are no base qualities to consult, and no much larger clone falls within one base.

Each sample received between 2.24 and 4.92 ug of genomic DNA as input, and paired samples received equal DNA input. TCR beta libraries were constructed with the immunoSEQ hsTCRbeta Kit, with multiplexed V and J gene primers used across two PCR steps. Pooled libraries, together with positive and negative controls, were sequenced on an Illumina MiSeq with a 100-cycle paired-end protocol. As for how the authors treated the data: The immunoSEQ vendor processed the raw data into normalized, annotated TCR beta repertoire reports. Richness was defined as unique clones by nucleotide sequence, with iChao1 and Efron-Thisted estimators extrapolating total richness. Pielou's evenness, Simpson's index, top-ten clone proportional abundance, and Morisita overlap index were used to characterize and compare paired lesions. TCRdb carries this immuneACCESS record with in-frame sequences only. Its versions omit some clonotypes, under half of them owing to an unresolved V gene in the studies checked, with the rest unexplained. V and J calls plus clone size are reproduced from that table; the DNA served to infer D and trimming. This sample has 5,000 or so clones in its table, and approximately 87% of those were observed once. The ten largest clones add up to 9.2% of the sample.

Patients had resection for either synchronous oligometastatic disease or delayed recurrence of a solitary brain metastasis. Patients with a history of multiple malignancies were excluded so that cancers other than NSCLC would not be included. Tumor areas were macrodissected from 4 to 6 deparaffinized 8 to 10 um unstained sections guided by marked H&E slides. All specimens were formalin-fixed and paraffin-embedded (FFPE). Genomic DNA was extracted using the AllPrep DNA/RNA FFPE Kit. A distance of 16 bases separates the germline ends of V and J, which lose 6 bases and 5 bases respectively. Inclusive of the bounding cysteine and phenylalanine, the CDR3 is 14 residues long. Only the CDR3 DNA is retained, 42 bases long and in frame from the first base. Taken from the germline V gene, the CDR1 and CDR2 loops are KGHSH and LQKENI.

Sequencing was done on a sample of tumor tissue from a brain metastasis. The cell subset or site label for this specimen denotes: paired resected brain metastasis. The V and J genes are TRBV18 and TRBJ1-1, with the D gene too uncertain to name. The clonotype comes from a woman aged 45-65 years with non-small cell lung cancer that had spread to the brain. The DNA is TGTGCCAGCTCCACGGGCGGGCTCTCGACTGAAGCTTTCTTT. This gives the protein CASSTGGLSTEAFF.